The 8 T cell receptor beta chains given below trace back to one sample, sequenced in a study of blood T cell repertoires in COVID-19. Clones were sequenced by immunoSEQ multiplex PCR, and TCRdb holds only the in-frame ones, with some missing. The sample contains 250,000 to 300,000 clones, less than 90% of which appear only once. The specimen sequenced was peripheral blood. The receptors come from a woman aged 65 to 85 with COVID-19, enrolled during active disease.

J is TRBJ2-3 and V is TRBV10-3, with a tentative D call TRBD2 (5 bases). With 8 bases removed from V and 3 bases from J, the gap between germline ends came to 21 bases. The CDR3 runs 16 residues. Germline lookup yields CDR1 ENHRY and CDR2 SYGVKD. The CDR3 DNA reads as TGTGCCATCTCCGCGCGGGCGGGTATTGGAACAGATACGCAGTATTTT. It encodes CAISARAGIGTDTQYF.

The chain couples TRBV2 to TRBJ1-2, with 8 nucleotides matching TRBD1. The germline CDR1 and CDR2 sequences are SNHLY and FYNNEI. V lost 2 bases and J lost 6; bases outside the gene matches: 11. This CDR3 contains 16 residues. The CDR3 spells CASSESSPRQGNGYTF. For the CDR3, the DNA is TGTGCCAGCAGTGAATCCTCCCCCCGACAGGGGAATGGCTACACCTTC.

This clone was picked up many times. The J gene is TRBJ2-7, the V gene TRBV7-2; 9 nucleotides align to TRBD1. The V gene end was trimmed by 7 bases and the J gene end by 6 bases; junction bases not matched to a gene: 10. CDR1 SGHTA and CDR2 FQGNSA come from the germline V gene. CDR3 length: 14 residues. DNA of the CDR3: TGTGCCAGCACCGAACCCGGGACAGGGTTCGAGCAGTACTTC. Translated, it gives CASTEPGTGFEQYF.

V and J are TRBV30 and TRBJ2-7; 8 nucleotides agree with TRBD2. Looked up from germline, CDR1 is GTSNPN and CDR2 is SVGIG (reference sequence). The CDR3 sequence is 11 residues long. The ends lost 6 bases at V and 2 bases at J; junction bases unmatched: 0. The CDR3 here is CACGGAYEQYF. The DNA for the CDR3 is TGTGCCTGCGGGGGGGCCTACGAGCAGTACTTC.

This chain links TRBV5-8 with TRBJ2-5; 7 bases map to TRBD2. V lost 5 bases to trimming and J lost 5 bases; unmatched junction nucleotides: 3. The CDR3 sequence is 12 residues long. CDR1 and CDR2 from the germline V gene are SGHTS and YDEGEE. DNA of the CDR3: TGTGCCAGCAGAGGACTAGGGGAGACCCAGTACTTC. As protein: CASRGLGETQYF. Filled out from reference TRBV5-8 and TRBJ2-5, the complete variable domain reads EAGVTQSPTHLIKTRGQQATLRCSPISGHTSVYWYQQALGLGLQFLLWYDEGEERNRGNFPPRFSGRQFPNYSSELNVNALELEDSALYLCASRGLGETQYFGPGTRLLVL.

The chain carries TRBV28 and TRBJ2-2; 8 bases are a match to TRBD2. J gave up 7 bases and V 5 bases, and 15 bases lay outside the gene matches. The CDR3 runs to 17 residues. Germline V gene data show CDR1 as MDHEN and CDR2 as SYDVKM. The CDR3 nucleotides read TGTGCCAGCAGTCTCCCAAGGGGGAGCGGGGGAAGCGGGGAGCTGTTTTTT. Translation: CASSLPRGSGGSGELFF.

V and J are TRBV29-1 and TRBJ2-1, with TRBD2 matching over 8 bases. V was clipped by 6 bases and J by 5 bases; unmatched bases: 12. This CDR3 is 15 amino acids long. From germline, CDR1 is SQVTM and CDR2 ANQGSEA. As DNA, the CDR3 is TGCAGCGTACCAACGGGGGGGGGAATAAACAATGAGCAGTTCTTC. Translated, it gives CSVPTGGGINNEQFF.

The V and J genes are TRBV5-1 and TRBJ2-7; 7 bases agree with TRBD1. Germline V gene sequence: CDR1 SGHRS, CDR2 YFSETQ. V was clipped by 4 bases and J by 3 bases; unmatched bases: 7. This CDR3 is 14 amino acids long. In DNA form, the CDR3 reads TGCGCCAGCAGCACCTTGACAGGGAGCTACGAGCAGTACTTC. As protein: CASSTLTGSYEQYF. The entire variable domain, with the rest obtained from reference TRBV5-1 and TRBJ2-7, is as follows: KAGVTQTPRYLIKTRGQQVTLSCSPISGHRSVSWYQQTPGQGLQFLFEYFSETQRNKGNFPGRFSGRQFSNSRSEMNVSTLELGDSALYLCASSTLTGSYEQYFGPGTRLTVT.